This TCR beta chain comes out of a study of identical twins. Study conclusions and caveats: Excess sharing between twins was weaker in beta out-of-frame sequences. Interpretation of the results relied on cross-sectional statistical analysis and not on following the same donors.

TCRdb reprocessed the 5' RACE reads via MiXCR and lists one record per CDR3 protein. The table includes approximately 670,000 distinct CDR3 sequences, less than 7% detected once. Germline V lookup: CDR1 SGHTA, CDR2 FQGNSA. Trimming shortened V by 3 bases and J by 5 bases, and 7 bases separated the two germline ends. This CDR3 comprises 12 residues. This clonotype was counted ten times or more. The target antigen is unknown. This clonotype was obtained from a young man in good health. The rearrangement uses TRBV7-2 and TRBJ2-5; D ambiguous. The sample consisted of naive T cells sorted from blood. The CDR3 sequence: CASSFGSETQYF. The CDR3 DNA reads TGTGCCAGCAGCTTCGGGTCTGAGACCCAGTACTTC. Full variable domain (remainder filled in from reference TRBV7-2 and TRBJ2-5): GAGVSQSPSNKVTEKGKDVELRCDPISGHTALYWYRQSLGQGLEFLIYFQGNSAPDKSGLPSDRFSAERTGGSVSTLTIQRTQQEDSAVYLCASSFGSETQYFGPGTRLLVL.